A selection of T cell receptor beta chains follows, all from one sample in a study of cytomegalovirus exposure and HLA in healthy donors. TCRdb's table, derived via immunoSEQ multiplex PCR, lists solely in-frame clones and lacks some. The sample carries about 120,000 clones, around 77% recorded once. Sequenced: PBMCs. Receptors were obtained from a young man in good health and CMV-seropositive. Both conserved end residues are part of each CDR3. A D gene is named only where the DNA matches it firmly. The listing skips clone size in some rows; elsewhere it reads once, few, many or a size class.

J,D,V,length,size,CDR3,DNA
TRBJ1-3,.,TRBV5-4,15,.,CASTRKESAGNTIYF,TGTGCCAGCACCCGCAAGGAGTCCGCTGGAAACACCATATATTTT
TRBJ2-1,TRBD1,TRBV11-2,15,.,CASSSGTGDFNEQFF,TGTGCCAGCAGCTCCGGGACAGGGGATTTCAATGAGCAGTTCTTC
TRBJ1-1,.,TRBV9,12,.,CASSTMNTEAFF,TGTGCCAGCTCTACTATGAACACTGAAGCTTTCTTT
TRBJ1-1,.,TRBV9,17,.,CASSVKRTGQEKVEAFF,TGTGCCAGCAGCGTGAAGCGAACGGGACAAGAGAAAGTCGAAGCTTTCTTT
TRBJ2-1,TRBD2,TRBV9,18,.,CASSLSPSGASGADEQFF,TGTGCCAGCAGTCTTTCGCCCTCGGGGGCTAGCGGGGCCGATGAGCAGTTCTTC
TRBJ1-1,TRBD1,TRBV7-8,14,.,CASSWGQGLTEAFF,TGTGCCAGCAGCTGGGGACAGGGTTTGACTGAAGCTTTCTTT
TRBJ1-1,.,TRBV9,13,.,CASSPRGDSEAFF,TGTGCCAGCAGCCCCCGAGGGGACTCTGAAGCTTTCTTT
TRBJ2-7,.,TRBV5-5,11,once,CASSWGVEQYF,TGTGCCAGCAGCTGGGGAGTCGAGCAGTACTTC
TRBJ2-3,TRBD2,TRBV5-1,16,.,CASSRGLAGEADTQYF,TGCGCCAGCAGCAGAGGACTAGCGGGAGAGGCAGATACGCAGTATTTT
TRBJ2-7,.,TRBV10-1,12,.,CASSSAGYEQYF,TGCGCCAGCAGTTCCGCGGGGTACGAGCAGTACTTC
TRBJ2-7,.,TRBV6-1,12,.,CASSEARYEQYF,TGTGCCAGCAGTGAAGCGCGGTACGAGCAGTACTTC
TRBJ1-1,TRBD1,TRBV7-9,16,.,CASSNDRGHTNTEAFF,TGTGCCAGCAGCAACGACAGGGGGCACACAAACACTGAAGCTTTCTTT
TRBJ1-3,.,TRBV5-1,15,few,CASSFGGAGGNTIYF,TGCGCCAGCAGCTTTGGGGGGGCTGGTGGAAACACCATATATTTT
TRBJ2-1,TRBD2,TRBV19,15,once,CASIPRGGSYNEQFF,TGTGCCAGTATTCCGCGGGGGGGCTCCTACAATGAGCAGTTCTTC
TRBJ1-3,TRBD1,TRBV6-6,14,many,CASRPRTGGNTIYF,TGTGCCAGCAGACCCCGGACAGGTGGAAACACCATATATTTT
TRBJ1-5,TRBD1,TRBV6-6,16,few,CASQAGTGISNQPQHF,TGTGCCAGCCAAGCGGGGACAGGGATTAGCAATCAGCCCCAGCATTTT
TRBJ2-7,.,TRBV27,14,few,CASKLQAGHYEQYF,TGTGCCAGCAAACTACAGGCGGGGCACTACGAGCAGTACTTC
TRBJ2-5,.,TRBV7-7,14,.,CASSSRTGYGTQYF,TGTGCTAGCAGCTCGAGGACTGGGTACGGGACCCAGTACTTC
TRBJ2-1,.,TRBV19,16,few,CASSRAGSPPYNEQFF,TGTGCCAGTAGCCGGGCGGGATCTCCTCCCTACAATGAGCAGTTCTTC
TRBJ2-1,.,TRBV13,13,.,CASSSRGYNEQFF,TGTGCCAGCAGCTCCCGGGGCTACAATGAGCAGTTCTTC
TRBJ2-7,TRBD2,TRBV28,11,once,CASTSGYEQYF,TGTGCCAGCACTAGCGGCTACGAGCAGTACTTC
TRBJ2-3,TRBD1,TRBV5-4,15,.,CASSFLDRGTDTQYF,TGTGCCAGCAGCTTTCTGGACAGGGGCACAGATACGCAGTATTTT
TRBJ1-4,.,TRBV4-1,16,once,CASSQDWQGTNEKLFF,TGCGCCAGCAGCCAAGATTGGCAGGGAACTAATGAAAAACTGTTTTTT
TRBJ2-2,TRBD2,TRBV5-1,17,once,CASSFQKAGQNTGELFF,TGCGCCAGCAGCTTCCAAAAAGCGGGGCAGAACACCGGGGAGCTGTTTTTT
TRBJ1-6,TRBD1,TRBV7-9,16,few,CASSKGQGTYNSPLHF,TGTGCCAGCAGTAAGGGACAGGGGACTTATAATTCACCCCTCCACTTT
TRBJ2-3,.,TRBV4-2,14,.,CASSQDQTAGSQYF,TGTGCCAGCAGCCAAGATCAAACGGCGGGCTCGCAGTATTTT
TRBJ2-7,.,TRBV11-3,13,.,CASSLDSDYEQYF,TGTGCCAGCAGCTTGGACTCCGACTACGAGCAGTACTTC
TRBJ2-7,.,TRBV28,14,.,CASSLIAVSYEQYF,TGTGCCAGCAGTTTAATAGCGGTGTCCTACGAGCAGTACTTC
TRBJ1-2,.,TRBV9,12,.,CASKGENYGYTF,TGTGCCAGCAAGGGGGAAAACTATGGCTACACCTTC
TRBJ1-4,TRBD1,TRBV9,15,.,CASSDRDRGREKLFF,TGTGCCAGCAGCGACCGGGACAGGGGGAGAGAAAAACTGTTTTTT
TRBJ2-7,.,TRBV19,14,.,CASMKSPGAYEQYF,TGTGCCAGTATGAAGTCGCCAGGGGCCTACGAGCAGTACTTC
TRBJ1-2,TRBD1,TRBV7-6,14,.,CASSLGPGGNGYTF,TGTGCCAGCAGCCTCGGTCCAGGGGGAAATGGCTACACCTTC
TRBJ1-2,TRBD1,TRBV29-1,14,few,CSVERRGQHYGYTF,TGCAGCGTTGAACGAAGGGGGCAGCACTATGGCTACACCTTC
TRBJ1-2,.,TRBV2,12,.,CASSLPRVGYTF,TGTGCCAGCAGTCTTCCTCGGGTTGGCTACACCTTC
TRBJ1-4,.,TRBV5-1,15,.,CASSKAAATNEKLFF,TGCGCCAGCAGCAAAGCCGCTGCAACTAATGAAAAACTGTTTTTT
TRBJ2-2,TRBD1,TRBV27,18,.,CASSLSGQGAPGTGELFF,TGTGCCAGCAGTTTATCCGGACAGGGGGCGCCGGGCACCGGGGAGCTGTTTTTT
TRBJ2-4,TRBD1,TRBV14,13,.,CASSPAGQGAQYF,TGTGCCAGCAGCCCAGCGGGACAGGGGGCTCAGTACTTC
TRBJ1-4,.,TRBV5-1,16,few,CASSPGGTATNEKLFF,TGCGCCAGCAGCCCCGGTGGAACAGCAACTAATGAAAAACTGTTTTTT
TRBJ2-1,TRBD2,TRBV4-1,15,.,CASRGGLAGYNEQFF,TGCGCCAGCAGGGGTGGGCTAGCGGGCTACAATGAGCAGTTCTTC
TRBJ2-3,TRBD1,TRBV7-2,16,many,CASSPPKGQTDYTQYF,TGTGCCAGCAGCCCCCCGAAGGGACAGACAGATTATACGCAGTATTTT
TRBJ1-1,.,TRBV7-9,13,.,CASSLGQGTEAFF,TGTGCCAGCAGCTTAGGGCAGGGCACTGAAGCTTTCTTT
TRBJ2-2,.,TRBV28,14,.,CASRDGGGTGELFF,TGTGCCAGCCGAGACGGAGGAGGGACCGGGGAGCTGTTTTTT
TRBJ2-7,.,TRBV23-1,19,.,CASSQSGGILTGSTGEQYF,TGCGCCAGCAGTCAATCGGGCGGGATTTTGACAGGGTCAACGGGCGAGCAGTACTTC
TRBJ2-7,TRBD1,TRBV9,16,.,CASSVRGQGRAYEQYF,TGTGCCAGCAGCGTAAGGGGACAGGGGAGGGCCTACGAGCAGTACTTC
TRBJ2-3,TRBD2,TRBV27,18,.,CASSLRLADLSITDTQYF,TGTGCCAGCAGTTTGAGGCTAGCGGACCTCTCAATCACAGATACGCAGTATTTT
TRBJ2-7,TRBD1,TRBV27,19,.,CASSLSRQGQGASSYEQYF,TGTGCCAGCAGTTTATCGCGTCAAGGACAGGGGGCGAGCTCCTACGAGCAGTACTTC
TRBJ1-1,.,TRBV2,14,.,CASTKVSGDTEAFF,TGTGCCAGCACTAAGGTGTCGGGGGACACTGAAGCTTTCTTT
TRBJ1-1,TRBD1,TRBV28,17,few,CASSLLPGQGANTEAFF,TGTGCCAGCAGTCTACTCCCGGGACAGGGGGCGAACACTGAAGCTTTCTTT
TRBJ1-4,.,TRBV6-5,15,few,CASSYSLASNEKLFF,TGTGCCAGCAGTTACTCGCTGGCTTCTAATGAAAAACTGTTTTTT
TRBJ2-3,TRBD2,TRBV28,16,few,CASSLHQREPTDTQYF,TGTGCCAGCAGTTTGCACCAGCGGGAACCCACAGATACGCAGTATTTT
TRBJ2-7,TRBD1,TRBV6-5,13,.,CASSDQGDYEQYF,TGTGCCAGCAGTGACCAGGGGGACTACGAGCAGTACTTC
TRBJ2-7,TRBD1,TRBV28,14,few,CASSYRGLSYEQYF,TGTGCCAGCAGTTACAGGGGGCTCTCCTACGAGCAGTACTTC
TRBJ1-1,.,TRBV5-4,14,few,CASSLEHPNTEAFF,TGTGCCAGCAGCTTGGAACACCCGAACACTGAAGCTTTCTTT
TRBJ1-5,.,TRBV7-8,15,.,CASSHNVGEYQPQHF,TGTGCCAGCAGCCACAACGTGGGCGAATATCAGCCCCAGCATTTT
TRBJ1-3,.,TRBV30,13,once,CAWSVGQGNTIYF,TGTGCCTGGAGTGTAGGACAGGGAAACACCATATATTTT
TRBJ2-7,TRBD1,TRBV7-6,15,.,CASSLWGQGSYEQYF,TGTGCCAGCAGCTTATGGGGACAGGGGTCCTACGAGCAGTACTTC
TRBJ1-6,.,TRBV6-1,13,.,CASRPSRDSPLHF,TGTGCCAGCAGACCAAGTCGGGATTCACCCCTCCACTTT
TRBJ1-2,.,TRBV5-1,15,.,CASSSNTGSNYGYTF,TGCGCCAGCAGCTCGAATACCGGGTCGAACTATGGCTACACCTTC
TRBJ2-7,.,TRBV25-1,14,few,CASSDPGQGDEQYF,TGTGCCAGCAGTGACCCGGGACAAGGTGACGAGCAGTACTTC
TRBJ2-2,TRBD2,TRBV7-9,14,.,CASNGGGYTGELFF,TGTGCCAGCAATGGCGGGGGTTACACCGGGGAGCTGTTTTTT